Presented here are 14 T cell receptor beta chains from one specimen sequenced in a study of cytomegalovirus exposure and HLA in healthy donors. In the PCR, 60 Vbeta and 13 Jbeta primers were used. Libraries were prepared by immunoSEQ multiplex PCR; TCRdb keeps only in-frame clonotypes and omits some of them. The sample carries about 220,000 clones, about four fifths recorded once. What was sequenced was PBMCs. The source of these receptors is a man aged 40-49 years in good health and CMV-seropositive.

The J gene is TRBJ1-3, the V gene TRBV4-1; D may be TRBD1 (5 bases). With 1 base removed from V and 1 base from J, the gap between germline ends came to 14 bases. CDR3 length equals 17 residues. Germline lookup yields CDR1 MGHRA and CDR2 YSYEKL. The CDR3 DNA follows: TGCGCCAGCAGCCAAGGGGGCCTAAGGGGATCTGGAAACACCATATATTTT. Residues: CASSQGGLRGSGNTIYF.

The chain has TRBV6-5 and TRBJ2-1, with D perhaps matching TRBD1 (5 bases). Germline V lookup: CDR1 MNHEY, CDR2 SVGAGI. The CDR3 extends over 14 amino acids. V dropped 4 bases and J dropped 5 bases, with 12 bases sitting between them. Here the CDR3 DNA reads TGTGCCAGCAGTTCAAGGGGCGCAAACAATGAGCAGTTCTTC. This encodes CASSSRGANNEQFF.

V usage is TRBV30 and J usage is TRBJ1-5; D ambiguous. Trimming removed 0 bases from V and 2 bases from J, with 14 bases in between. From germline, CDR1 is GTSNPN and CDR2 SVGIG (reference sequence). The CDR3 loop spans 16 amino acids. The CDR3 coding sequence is TGTGCCTGGAGTGTAAGGTGGCGAGGTGGCAATCAGCCCCAGCATTTT. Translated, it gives CAWSVRWRGGNQPQHF.

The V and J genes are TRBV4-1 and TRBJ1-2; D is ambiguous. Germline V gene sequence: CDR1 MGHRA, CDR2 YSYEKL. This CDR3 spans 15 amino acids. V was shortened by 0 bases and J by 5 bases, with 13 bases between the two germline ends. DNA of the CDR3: TGCGCCAGCAGCCAAGATGAGAGGGAGGGATATGGCTACACCTTC. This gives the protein CASSQDEREGYGYTF.

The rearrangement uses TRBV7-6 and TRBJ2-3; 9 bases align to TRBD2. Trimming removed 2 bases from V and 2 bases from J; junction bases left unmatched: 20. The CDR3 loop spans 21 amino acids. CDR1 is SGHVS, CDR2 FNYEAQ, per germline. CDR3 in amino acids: CASSLSFRVLGREGLTDTQYF. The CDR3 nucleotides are TGTGCCAGCAGCTTATCTTTCCGTGTTCTGGGGCGGGAGGGCCTCACAGATACGCAGTATTTT.

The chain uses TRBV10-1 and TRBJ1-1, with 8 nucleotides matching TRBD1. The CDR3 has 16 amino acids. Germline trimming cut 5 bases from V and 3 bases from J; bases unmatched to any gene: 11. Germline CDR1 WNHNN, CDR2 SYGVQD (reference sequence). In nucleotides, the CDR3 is TGCGCCAGCAGTAAGGGACAGGCCTCATCCCACACTGAAGCTTTCTTT. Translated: CASSKGQASSHTEAFF.

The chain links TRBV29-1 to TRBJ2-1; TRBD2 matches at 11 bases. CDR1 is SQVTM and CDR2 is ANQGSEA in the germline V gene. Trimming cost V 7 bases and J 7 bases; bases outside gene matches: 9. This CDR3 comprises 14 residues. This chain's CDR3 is CSGEGTSGGNEQFF. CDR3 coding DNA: TGCAGCGGTGAGGGGACTAGCGGAGGTAATGAGCAGTTCTTC.

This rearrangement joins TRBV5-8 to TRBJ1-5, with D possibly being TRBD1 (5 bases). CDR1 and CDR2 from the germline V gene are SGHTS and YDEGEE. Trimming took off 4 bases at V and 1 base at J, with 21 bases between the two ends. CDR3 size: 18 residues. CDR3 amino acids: CASSRGLGGSGSNQPQHF. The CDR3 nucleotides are TGTGCCAGCAGCCGCGGACTCGGGGGATCGGGGAGCAATCAGCCCCAGCATTTT.

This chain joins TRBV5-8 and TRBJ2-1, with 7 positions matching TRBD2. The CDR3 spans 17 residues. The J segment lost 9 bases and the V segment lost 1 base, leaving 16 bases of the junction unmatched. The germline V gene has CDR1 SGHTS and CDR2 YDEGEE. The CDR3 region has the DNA TGTGCCAGCAGCTTGCGAGGGATCGGGAGCGGGAACGGTGAGCAGTTCTTC. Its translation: CASSLRGIGSGNGEQFF.

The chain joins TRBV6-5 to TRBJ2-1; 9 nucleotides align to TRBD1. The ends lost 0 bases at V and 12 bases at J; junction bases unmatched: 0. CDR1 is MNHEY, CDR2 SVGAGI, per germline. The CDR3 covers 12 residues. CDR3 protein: CASSYSTGGQFF. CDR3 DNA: TGTGCCAGCAGTTACTCGACAGGGGGGCAGTTCTTC.

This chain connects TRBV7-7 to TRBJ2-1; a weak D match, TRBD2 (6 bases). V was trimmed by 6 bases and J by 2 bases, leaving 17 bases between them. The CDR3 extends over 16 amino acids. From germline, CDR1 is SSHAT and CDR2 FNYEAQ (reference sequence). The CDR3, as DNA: TGTGCCAGCAGTCGGTCGGTAGCGGCGACCTACAATGAGCAGTTCTTC. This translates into CASSRSVAATYNEQFF.

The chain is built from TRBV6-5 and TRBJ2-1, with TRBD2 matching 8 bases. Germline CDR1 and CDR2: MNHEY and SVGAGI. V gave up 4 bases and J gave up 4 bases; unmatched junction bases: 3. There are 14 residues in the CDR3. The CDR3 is CASSSGTSYNEQFF. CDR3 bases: TGTGCCAGCAGTTCAGGGACTAGTTACAATGAGCAGTTCTTC.

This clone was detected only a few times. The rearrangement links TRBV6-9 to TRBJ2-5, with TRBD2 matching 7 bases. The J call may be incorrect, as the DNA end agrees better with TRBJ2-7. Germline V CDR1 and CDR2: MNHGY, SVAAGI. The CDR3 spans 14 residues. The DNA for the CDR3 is TGTGCCAGCAGCCCTAGGCTGGGGGGGAGCGAGCAGTACTTC. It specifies CASSPRLGGSEQYF.

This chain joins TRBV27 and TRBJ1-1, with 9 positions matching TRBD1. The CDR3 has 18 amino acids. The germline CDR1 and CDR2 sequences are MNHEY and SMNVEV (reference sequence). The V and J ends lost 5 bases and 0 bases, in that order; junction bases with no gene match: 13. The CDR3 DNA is TGTGCCAGCAGTGCAACCCCCGGGACAGGGCAAATGAACACTGAAGCTTTCTTT. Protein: CASSATPGTGQMNTEAFF.